This T cell receptor beta chain was recovered during a study of blood T cell repertoires in COVID-19. The overall study: Specimens from acute and convalescent COVID-19 originated in the United States, Italy and Spain.

Donors in Cohort 3 counted as recovered after two negative PCRs, clearance, or symptom resolution. The assay was immunoSEQ multiplex PCR, and TCRdb's table has in-frame clones only and misses some. The sample contains 150,000 to 200,000 clones, around 85% of which appear only once. This clone appeared a single time. V lost 3 bases to trimming and J lost 4 bases, with 10 bases between them. The CDR3 is 14 residues long. Germline-derived CDR1 and CDR2 are LNHDA and SQIVND (reference sequence). This sequence was found in a middle-aged man who had recovered from COVID-19. Sequenced: PBMCs or T cells enriched from blood (not recorded which). The rearrangement uses TRBV19 and TRBJ1-3; D is perhaps TRBD1 (6 bases). For the CDR3, the DNA is TGTGCCAGTAGTATTACAGGGACCGGAAACACCATATATTTT. This gives the protein CASSITGTGNTIYF.